This TCR beta chain comes out of a study of cytomegalovirus exposure and HLA in healthy donors. PCR employed 60 Vbeta and 13 Jbeta primers. The method was immunoSEQ multiplex PCR; TCRdb's version includes in-frame clones alone and lacks a portion of them. The sample includes around 130,000 clones, 81% of them seen just once. V was pared by 2 bases and J by 5 bases, with 7 bases of the junction left unmatched. The V gene's germline CDR1 is MNHEY and CDR2 SMNVEV (reference sequence). The CDR3 runs to 16 residues. The sequencing sample was made of PBMCs. J is TRBJ2-5 and V is TRBV27; 11 bases map to TRBD2. The clonotype was recovered from a woman aged 40 to 49 in good health and CMV-seropositive. CDR3 amino acids: CASSLVPPSGGETQYF. The CDR3 nucleotides read TGTGCCAGCAGTTTAGTCCCGCCTAGCGGGGGGGAGACCCAGTACTTC.